These 15 T cell receptor beta chains came from one sample sequenced in a study of T-cell reconstitution after alpha-beta-depleted transplantation in children. Construction of the TCRbeta library involved unique molecular identifiers. TCRdb redid the calling of the PCR reads with MiXCR, one entry per CDR3 protein. Among hundreds of thousands of distinct CDR3 sequences listed, about an eighth were seen once. Here the sequenced sample was PBMCs, taken before TCRalphabeta/CD19-depleted stem cell transplant. All receptors come from a girl aged 2 to 10 with congenital amegakaryocytic thrombocytopenia, due to receive a stem cell transplant.

At least ten counts were recorded for this clonotype. The chain combines TRBV20-1 with TRBJ2-1; a possible D gene is TRBD2 (6 bases). CDR1 is DFQATT, CDR2 SNEGSKA, per germline (reference sequence). The CDR3 has 18 amino acids. Between the trimmed V and J ends, which lost 0 bases and 6 bases, there was a span of 24 bases. CDR3 nucleotides: TGCAGTGCTAGAGATCCCGGGACTGACAACCCATGGGGCAATGAGCAGTTCTTC. Its translation: CSARDPGTDNPWGNEQFF.

This clonotype was picked up many times. The chain joins TRBV29-1 to TRBJ1-2; tentative D call: TRBD1 (6 bases). Trimming shortened V by 7 bases and J by 3 bases, and 18 bases separated the two germline ends. Germline V gives CDR1 SQVTM, CDR2 ANQGSEA. CDR3 length: 14 amino acids. The CDR3 loop reads CSGSAQGNDYGYTF. The CDR3 DNA is TGCAGCGGGTCGGCACAGGGCAATGACTATGGCTACACCTTC.

This clonotype was seen a handful of times. The chain recombines TRBV5-4 with TRBJ2-3, with D tentatively TRBD2 (5 bases). Germline values: CDR1 SGHNT, CDR2 YYREEE (reference sequence). CDR3 size: 14 residues. V lost 1 base and J lost 2, with 8 bases in between. CDR3 in DNA: TGTGCCAGCAGCTTGACGGGGATCACAGATACGCAGTATTTT. It codes for CASSLTGITDTQYF.

This clonotype was picked up a small number of times. V is TRBV12-3 or TRBV12-4 and J is TRBJ2-2; tentatively, D is TRBD1 (6 bases). V gave up 6 bases and J gave up 6 bases, with 11 bases separating them. There are 13 residues in the CDR3. The DNA of the CDR3 is TGTGCCAGCAGGGACAGCTTGGCCGGGGAGCTGTTTTTT. Translation: CASRDSLAGELFF.

At least ten counts were recorded for this clonotype. The rearrangement links TRBV5-1 to TRBJ1-3; D gene ambiguous. The CDR3 sequence is 15 residues long. Trimming pared 0 bases from V and 0 bases from J, leaving 7 bases between. CDR1 is SGHRS and CDR2 is YFSETQ in the germline V gene. The CDR3 DNA is TGCGCCAGCAGCTTGGCTTCCGGCTCTGGAAACACCATATATTTT. Translating it yields CASSLASGSGNTIYF.

The V and J genes are TRBV7-9 and TRBJ2-1; 13 bases line up with TRBD2. The CDR3 contains 15 residues. Germline V gene sequence: CDR1 SEHNR, CDR2 FQNEAQ (reference sequence). J gave up 8 bases and V 5 bases, and 6 bases lay outside the gene matches. CDR3 nucleotide sequence: TGTGCCAGCAGCCGGGGACTAGCGGGACCAGATGAGCAGTTCTTC. Amino acids: CASSRGLAGPDEQFF.

The chain couples TRBV28 to TRBJ2-1; D is ambiguous. Germline V gene lookup returns CDR1 MDHEN and CDR2 SYDVKM. Trimming removed 6 bases at V and 4 bases at J, with 10 bases between. This CDR3 is 13 amino acids long. CDR3 nucleotide sequence: TGTGCCAGCAGGCCGACGGTGTACAATGAGCAGTTCTTC. Translation: CASRPTVYNEQFF.

The chain uses TRBV10-2 and TRBJ1-1; D might be TRBD1 (6 bases). The germline V gene has CDR1 WSHSY and CDR2 SAAADI. The ends were cut back, 6 bases at V and 11 bases at J, with 16 bases in the middle. This CDR3 contains 12 residues. The CDR3 sequence: CASRGDISGAFF. CDR3 nucleotides: TGCGCCAGCAGGGGGGACATCTCGGGGGCTTTCTTT.

This clonotype was counted many times. The CDR3 DNA reads TGCAGCGTTGATGAGGGGCGTTCGGAGACCCAGTACTTC. It codes for CSVDEGRSETQYF. The V gene is TRBV29-1, the J gene TRBJ2-5, with D possibly called TRBD1 or TRBD2 (5 bases each). Between the trimmed V and J ends, which lost 3 bases and 5 bases, there was a span of 13 bases. The length of the CDR3 is 13 residues. Germline V gene lookup returns CDR1 SQVTM and CDR2 ANQGSEA. The variable domain in full, completed from reference TRBV29-1 and TRBJ2-5, reads SAVISQKPSRDICQRGTSLTIQCQVDSQVTMMFWYRQQPGQSLTLIATANQGSEATYESGFVIDKFPISRPNLTFSTLTVSNMSPEDSSIYLCSVDEGRSETQYFGPGTRLLVL.

This chain joins TRBV14 and TRBJ2-3; 9 bases align to TRBD2. Germline V gene sequence: CDR1 SGHDN, CDR2 FVKESK. The CDR3 spans 16 residues. Trimming cost V 2 bases and J 6 bases; bases outside gene matches: 9. CDR3 nucleotide sequence: TGTGCCAGCAGCCAACAGGATAGGACTAGCGCGGATACGCAGTATTTT. Its protein is CASSQQDRTSADTQYF.

In its sample, this clonotype was seen many times. The CDR3 sequence: CASRSRQSNTGELFF. The CDR3 DNA reads as TGTGCCAGCAGGTCCCGACAGTCGAACACCGGGGAGCTGTTTTTT. The chain has TRBV27 and TRBJ2-2; the D gene is possibly TRBD1 (5 bases). The germline gives CDR1 MNHEY, CDR2 SMNVEV (reference sequence). The CDR3 runs 15 residues. V was shortened by 6 bases and J by 0 bases, with 11 bases between the two germline ends.

This clonotype was detected many times. The chain links TRBV5-1 to TRBJ2-3; 11 bases are shared with TRBD2. The V gene's germline CDR1 is SGHRS and CDR2 YFSETQ. This CDR3 spans 16 amino acids. J was trimmed by 4 bases and V by 3 bases; bases with no gene match: 7. The CDR3 bases are TGCGCCAGCAGCTCAACCTTAGCGGGGGGGTCAGATACGCAGTATTTT. It encodes CASSSTLAGGSDTQYF. Combining the CDR3 with reference TRBV5-1 and TRBJ2-3 gives the whole variable domain KAGVTQTPRYLIKTRGQQVTLSCSPISGHRSVSWYQQTPGQGLQFLFEYFSETQRNKGNFPGRFSGRQFSNSRSEMNVSTLELGDSALYLCASSSTLAGGSDTQYFGPGTRLTVL.

Ten or more counts support this clonotype. The chain has TRBV20-1 and TRBJ2-3; 10 bases fit TRBD2. In germline, CDR1 is DFQATT, CDR2 SNEGSKA (reference sequence). V dropped 3 bases and J dropped 1; count of bases not matched to a gene: 1. The CDR3 is 14 residues long. CDR3 in amino acids: CSASTSGGTDTQYF. The CDR3 DNA follows: TGCAGTGCTAGCACTAGCGGGGGCACAGATACGCAGTATTTT.

The chain combines TRBV12-5 with TRBJ2-5, with a weak D call TRBD1 (5 bases). V lost 7 bases, J lost 5 bases, and 17 bases lay in between. From germline, CDR1 is LGHNT and CDR2 FRNRAP. There are 14 residues in the CDR3. Written as DNA, the CDR3 is TGTGCTAGTGCCCCAGACAGCTTGAGGGAGACCCAGTACTTC. Its protein is CASAPDSLRETQYF. The full variable domain, completed using reference TRBV12-5 and TRBJ2-5, is DARVTQTPRHKVTEMGQEVTMRCQPILGHNTVFWYRQTMMQGLELLAYFRNRAPLDDSGMPKDRFSAEMPDATLATLKIQPSEPRDSAVYFCASAPDSLRETQYFGPGTRLLVL.

Turning to this clonotype: One base away lies a much larger clone, so this may be a sequencing read error. The CDR3 spells CASSHLTSGSHEQYF. The CDR3 nucleotides read TGCGCCAGCAGCCACCTGACTAGCGGGTCTCACGAGCAGTACTTC. The rearrangement uses TRBV4-1 and TRBJ2-7, with TRBD2 identical over 10 bases. Per the germline V gene, CDR1 is MGHRA and CDR2 is YSYEKL. V shed 3 bases and J 5 bases; nucleotides not matched to a gene: 7. The CDR3 loop spans 15 amino acids.